This record looks at one T cell receptor beta chain sequence and its context. No antigen is known for it. The data belong to a study of T cell responses to AZD1222 COVID-19 vaccine. Generated by immunoSEQ multiplex PCR, the TCRdb table keeps only in-frame clones and is missing some. The profile shows approximately 150,000 clones, 90% of them singletons. The CDR3 sequence is 15 residues long. J was trimmed by 8 bases and V by 0 bases; bases with no gene match: 9. Germline lookup yields CDR1 LGHNA and CDR2 YSLEER. Study results and limitations: Reports say nearly half of spike-specific TCRs go after unmutated variant regions.

This TCR came from an adult who received the AZD1222 COVID-19 vaccine. The rearrangement links TRBV4-3 to TRBJ1-2; TRBD1 matches 7 bases. This sample comprised peripheral blood, obtained 28 days after the second AZD1222 dose. CDR3 loop: CASSQDRSRGGGYTF. For the CDR3, the DNA is TGCGCCAGCAGCCAAGATCGGTCCAGGGGGGGAGGCTACACCTTC.